Detailed here is one TCR beta chain. Primers included in the PCR were 60 Vbeta and 13 Jbeta primers. Method: immunoSEQ multiplex PCR; TCRdb's copy keeps in-frame clones and lacks some. The sample has over 200,000 clones, approximately 87% seen once. This CDR3 is built from 19 residues. Trimming cost V 4 bases and J 2 bases; bases outside gene matches: 20. The V gene's germline CDR1 is SGHRS and CDR2 YFSETQ. This sample was included in a study of cytomegalovirus exposure and HLA in healthy donors. This chain uses TRBV5-1 with TRBJ2-7; 8 nucleotides match TRBD1. Material: PBMCs. This TCR derives from a human donor in good health. The DNA of the CDR3 is TGCGCCAGCAGCCCCACAGGGGGTAGGGCAAACCCGACCACCTACGAGCAGTACTTC. Amino acids: CASSPTGGRANPTTYEQYF. Full variable domain (rest looked up from reference TRBV5-1 and TRBJ2-7): KAGVTQTPRYLIKTRGQQVTLSCSPISGHRSVSWYQQTPGQGLQFLFEYFSETQRNKGNFPGRFSGRQFSNSRSEMNVSTLELGDSALYLCASSPTGGRANPTTYEQYFGPGTRLTVT.